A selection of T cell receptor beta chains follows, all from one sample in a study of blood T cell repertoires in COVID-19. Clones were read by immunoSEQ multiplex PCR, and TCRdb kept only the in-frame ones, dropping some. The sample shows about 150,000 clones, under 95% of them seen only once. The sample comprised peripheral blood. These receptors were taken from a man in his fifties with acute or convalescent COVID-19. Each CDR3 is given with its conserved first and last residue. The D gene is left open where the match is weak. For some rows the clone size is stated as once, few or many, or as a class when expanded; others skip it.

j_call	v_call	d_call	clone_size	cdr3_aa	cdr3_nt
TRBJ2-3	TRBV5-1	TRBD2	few	CASSSERGNTDTQYF	TGCGCCAGCAGCTCGGAGCGGGGGAACACAGATACGCAGTATTTT
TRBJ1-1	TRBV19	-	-	CASSIGLSWGAEAFF	TGTGCCAGTAGTATTGGTCTATCGTGGGGGGCTGAAGCTTTCTTT
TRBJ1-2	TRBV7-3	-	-	CASSLNREWYGYTF	TGTGCCAGCAGCTTAAACAGGGAATGGTATGGCTACACCTTC
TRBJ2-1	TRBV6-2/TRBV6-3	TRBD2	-	CASSYVLAGGPENEQFF	TGTGCCAGCAGTTACGTGTTAGCGGGGGGGCCAGAAAATGAGCAGTTCTTC
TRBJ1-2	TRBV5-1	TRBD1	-	CASSARQGSDGYTF	TGCGCCAGCAGCGCACGACAGGGGTCGGATGGCTACACCTTC
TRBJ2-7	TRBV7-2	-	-	CASSLAGLATTYEQYF	TGTGCCAGCAGCTTAGCGGGGCTAGCGACAACCTACGAGCAGTACTTC
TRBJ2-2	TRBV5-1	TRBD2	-	CASSRGDTGELFF	TGCGCCAGCAGCCGGGGGGACACCGGGGAGCTGTTTTTT
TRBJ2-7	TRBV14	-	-	CASSLHYEQYF	TGTGCCAGCAGCCTCCACTACGAGCAGTACTTC
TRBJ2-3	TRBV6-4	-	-	CASSASSITDTQYF	TGTGCCAGCAGTGCTTCTAGCATCACAGATACGCAGTATTTT
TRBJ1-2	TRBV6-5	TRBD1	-	CASSYSGQGTLYGYTF	TGTGCCAGCAGTTACTCTGGACAGGGGACACTCTATGGCTACACCTTC
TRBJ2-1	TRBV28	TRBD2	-	CASSLGTSGVNEQFF	TGTGCCAGTTCCCTCGGGACTAGCGGGGTAAATGAGCAGTTCTTC
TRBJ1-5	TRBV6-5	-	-	CASTPGGGRNQPQHF	TGTGCCAGCACGCCCGGAGGTGGGAGGAATCAGCCCCAGCATTTT
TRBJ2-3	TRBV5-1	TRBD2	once	CASSSRSGAGGWADTQYF	TGCGCCAGCAGCTCACGGAGCGGAGCGGGAGGTTGGGCAGATACGCAGTATTTT
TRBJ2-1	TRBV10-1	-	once	CASKLSRNEQFF	TGCGCCAGCAAACTTTCCCGCAATGAGCAGTTCTTC
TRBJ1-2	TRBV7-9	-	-	CASSLGVGGNYGYTF	TGTGCCAGCAGCTTAGGGGTCGGGGGGAACTATGGCTACACCTTC
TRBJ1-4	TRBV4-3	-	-	CASSQRGKGTNEKLFF	TGCGCCAGCAGCCAGAGGGGGAAGGGGACTAATGAAAAACTGTTTTTT
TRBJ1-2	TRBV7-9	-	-	CASSLQENYGYTF	TGTGCCAGCAGCCTGCAGGAAAACTATGGCTACACCTTC
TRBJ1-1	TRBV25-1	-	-	CASREPLSSNTEAFF	TGTGCCAGCAGGGAGCCCTTGAGTTCGAACACTGAAGCTTTCTTT
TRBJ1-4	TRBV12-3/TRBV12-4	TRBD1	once	CASNRQGEGLFF	TGTGCCAGCAACCGACAGGGTGAGGGACTGTTTTTT
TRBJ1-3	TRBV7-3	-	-	CASSSDEAPSGNTIYF	TGTGCCAGCAGCTCCGACGAGGCGCCCTCTGGAAACACCATATATTTT
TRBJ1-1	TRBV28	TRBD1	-	CASSLYRGYTEAFF	TGTGCCAGCAGTTTATACAGGGGATACACTGAAGCTTTCTTT
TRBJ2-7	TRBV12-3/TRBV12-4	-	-	CASSKTITYEQYF	TGTGCCAGCAGCAAAACTATTACCTACGAGCAGTACTTC
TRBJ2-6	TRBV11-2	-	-	CASTSVVGANVLTF	TGTGCCAGCACCTCAGTGGTAGGGGCCAACGTCCTGACTTTC
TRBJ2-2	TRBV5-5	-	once	CASSLLHNTGELFF	TGTGCCAGCAGCTTGTTACATAACACCGGGGAGCTGTTTTTT
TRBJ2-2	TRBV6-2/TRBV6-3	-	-	CASSYTMDKLNTGELFF	TGTGCCAGCAGTTACACTATGGATAAATTAAACACCGGGGAGCTGTTTTTT
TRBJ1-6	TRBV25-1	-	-	CASSVRGDNSPLHF	TGTGCCAGCAGTGTCAGGGGCGATAATTCACCCCTCCACTTT
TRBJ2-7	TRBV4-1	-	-	CASSLRTSYEQYF	TGCGCCAGCAGCCTCAGGACTTCCTACGAGCAGTACTTC
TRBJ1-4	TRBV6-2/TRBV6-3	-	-	CASSRRTSGSEKLFF	TGTGCCAGCAGTCGTCGGACCTCTGGGAGTGAAAAACTGTTTTTT
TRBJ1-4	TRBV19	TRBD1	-	CASSTGTVNEKLFF	TGTGCCAGTAGTACCGGGACAGTTAATGAAAAACTGTTTTTT
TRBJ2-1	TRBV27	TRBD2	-	CASSSGGPYNEQFF	TGTGCCAGCAGTTCGGGGGGGCCCTACAATGAGCAGTTCTTC
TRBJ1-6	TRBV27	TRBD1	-	CASSVGPGQGGYNSPLHF	TGTGCCAGCAGTGTGGGGCCGGGACAGGGAGGCTATAATTCACCCCTCCACTTT
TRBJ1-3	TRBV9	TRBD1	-	CASSLGQAGNTIYF	TGTGCCAGCAGCTTGGGACAGGCTGGAAACACCATATATTTT
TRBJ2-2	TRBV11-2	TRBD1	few	CASSLGQGAGYSDSGELFF	TGTGCCAGCAGCTTAGGACAGGGGGCGGGGTATTCGGACAGCGGGGAGCTGTTTTTT
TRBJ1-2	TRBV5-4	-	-	CASSPVQGVLYGYTF	TGTGCCAGCAGTCCCGTACAGGGAGTTCTCTATGGCTACACCTTC
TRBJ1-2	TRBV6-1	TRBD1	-	CASSDPGTGGYGYTF	TGTGCCAGCAGTGATCCGGGGACAGGAGGCTATGGCTACACCTTC
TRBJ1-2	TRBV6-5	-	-	CASSHWGRGDGYTF	TGTGCCAGCAGTCATTGGGGCCGCGGCGATGGCTACACCTTC
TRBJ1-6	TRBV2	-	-	CASSVEGGSPLHF	TGTGCCAGCAGTGTTGAGGGTGGTTCACCCCTCCACTTT
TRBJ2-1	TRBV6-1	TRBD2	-	CASSELSGGANEQFF	TGTGCCAGCAGTGAATTGAGCGGGGGTGCCAATGAGCAGTTCTTC
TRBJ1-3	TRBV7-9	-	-	CASSIMSPSSGNTIYF	TGTGCCAGCAGTATCATGTCCCCGAGCTCTGGAAACACCATATATTTT
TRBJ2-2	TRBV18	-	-	CASSPPTGELFF	TGTGCCAGCTCACCCCCTACCGGGGAGCTGTTTTTT
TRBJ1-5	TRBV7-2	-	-	CASSSTSFGLGQPQHF	TGTGCCAGCAGCTCAACATCATTCGGTCTAGGTCAGCCCCAGCATTTT
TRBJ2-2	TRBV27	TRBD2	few	CASSLSGGTDNTGELFF	TGTGCCAGCAGTTTAAGCGGGGGGACAGATAACACCGGGGAGCTGTTTTTT
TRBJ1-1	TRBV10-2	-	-	CASTPRGLGTEAFF	TGCGCCAGCACCCCTCGGGGGTTGGGCACTGAAGCTTTCTTT
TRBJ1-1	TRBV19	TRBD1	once	CASYGQGRMNTEAFF	TGTGCCAGTTACGGACAGGGAAGAATGAACACTGAAGCTTTCTTT
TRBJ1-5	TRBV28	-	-	CASSSGPTGSNQPQHF	TGTGCCAGCAGCTCCGGTCCGACGGGGAGCAATCAGCCCCAGCATTTT
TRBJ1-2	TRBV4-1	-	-	CASSSGGEFGYGYTF	TGCGCCAGCAGTTCAGGTGGGGAGTTTGGCTATGGCTACACCTTC
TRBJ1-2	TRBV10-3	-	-	CAISGHLTDYGYTF	TGTGCCATCAGTGGACATCTAACAGACTATGGCTACACCTTC
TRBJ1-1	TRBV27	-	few	CASSTPQGRGAAFF	TGTGCCAGCAGTACCCCTCAGGGTAGGGGCGCAGCTTTCTTT
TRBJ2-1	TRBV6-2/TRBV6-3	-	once	CASSYPIADEQFF	TGTGCCAGCAGTTACCCAATAGCAGATGAGCAGTTCTTC
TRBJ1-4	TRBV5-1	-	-	CASSLGVREKLFF	TGCGCCAGCAGCTTAGGGGTACGCGAAAAACTGTTTTTT
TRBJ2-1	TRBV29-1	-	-	CSVVGGSSYNEQFF	TGCAGCGTTGTTGGGGGCAGCTCCTACAATGAGCAGTTCTTC
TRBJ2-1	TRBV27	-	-	CASRRGATLGGINEQFF	TGTGCCAGCAGAAGGGGGGCGACCCTCGGGGGGATTAATGAGCAGTTCTTC
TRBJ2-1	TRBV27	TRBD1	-	CASRTRQAGGYNEQFF	TGTGCCAGCAGGACAAGACAGGCAGGGGGCTACAATGAGCAGTTCTTC
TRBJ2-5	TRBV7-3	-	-	CASSLMGEYQETQYF	TGTGCCAGCAGCTTAATGGGAGAATACCAAGAGACCCAGTACTTC
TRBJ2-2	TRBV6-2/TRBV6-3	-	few	CASSYGSYTGELFF	TGTGCCAGCAGTTACGGGAGTTATACCGGGGAGCTGTTTTTT
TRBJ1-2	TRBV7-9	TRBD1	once	CASSTEPTGARGYTF	TGTGCCAGCAGCACTGAACCGACAGGGGCGCGAGGCTACACCTTC
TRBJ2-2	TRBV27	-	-	CASSLARGTGELFF	TGTGCCAGCAGTCTAGCGCGAGGAACCGGGGAGCTGTTTTTT
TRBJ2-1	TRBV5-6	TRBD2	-	CASSFQREWFF	TGTGCCAGCAGCTTTCAGCGGGAGTGGTTCTTC
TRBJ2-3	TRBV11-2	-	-	CASSWGEYTDTQYF	TGTGCCAGCAGCTGGGGGGAATACACAGATACGCAGTATTTT
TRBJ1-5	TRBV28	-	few	CASCTSGTSNQPQHF	TGTGCCAGCTGTACCTCCGGGACAAGCAATCAGCCCCAGCATTTT